This T cell receptor beta chain came from a study of response to subunit inactivated influenza vaccine. TCRdb re-called the RT-PCR reads with MiXCR, one entry per CDR3 protein. The sample lists some 800,000 distinct CDR3 sequences, approximately 22% seen once, with 10% in the top ten. The CDR3 is made up of 13 amino acids. From germline, CDR1 is DFQATT and CDR2 SNEGSKA (reference sequence). After removal of 6 bases from V and 3 bases from J, the junction contained 3 bases not matched to a gene. This clonotype has just a few counts. Its antigen is as yet unknown. Study results and limitations: Authors suggested that a seasonal influenza vaccination recruits few new T cells each time.

The sequence derives from a man in his fifties who received an inactivated influenza vaccine. The V gene is TRBV20-1, the J gene TRBJ2-1, with TRBD2 matching 9 bases. The material sequenced was PBMCs from blood, taken roughly 5 days after vaccination. In DNA, the CDR3 is TGCAGTGCCCTTAGCGGGAGCTACAATGAGCAGTTCTTC. Amino acids: CSALSGSYNEQFF.